This TCR beta chain originates from a study of human T cells and chemical hapten exposure. There are a few counts of this clonotype. Time point indicated: patch test 1, 2 weeks after DPC sensitization. Sample treatment: therapeutic diphenylcyclopropenone sensitization with weekly scalp DPC. The V gene's germline CDR1 is DFQATT and CDR2 SNEGSKA (reference sequence). This CDR3 is built from 16 residues. V trimming: 3 bases; J trimming: 0 bases; junction bases outside the gene matches: 3. One entry per CDR3 protein, called by TCRdb with MiXCR from the RACE reads. The data show about 380,000 distinct CDR3 sequences, with roughly 4.8% seen just once and 2% to 2.5% held by the top ten.

This specimen was whole blood, taken in connection with sensitization to the hapten diphenylcyclopropenone (DPC). The V gene is TRBV20-1, the J gene TRBJ2-3; 13 positions match TRBD2. The receptor was isolated from a woman aged 45-65 years with alopecia areata. Some clones in this sample may be carry-over from other donors' samples. The CDR3 DNA reads as TGCAGTGCTAGTGGGACTAGCGGGATGAGCACAGATACGCAGTATTTT. Its protein product is CSASGTSGMSTDTQYF.